Described below is a single TCR beta chain sequence and its context. The antigen remains unidentified. This record comes from a study of beta chain features in type 1 diabetes. Study findings and constraints: Researchers report that Type 1 diabetes patients had moderately but significantly shorter TCRB CDR3s across all four CD4+ subsets. Naive, central memory and Treg TCRB repertoires seemed to resemble each other more closely in patients than they did in healthy donors.

The whole isolated RNA underwent reverse transcription, so sequencing captured expressed TCRB transcripts. TCRdb's table, derived via immunoSEQ multiplex PCR, lists solely in-frame clones and lacks some. Of about 150,000 clones listed, about a tenth are singletons. This clonotype was sampled from a young man with type 1 diabetes. Sequencing input: central memory CD4+ T cells from blood.

CDR3 DNA sequence: TGTGCCAGCAGTTCCGGGACTATCTACAATGAGCAGTTCTTC. Residues: CASSSGTIYNEQFF. V usage is TRBV6-5 and J usage is TRBJ2-1, with 7 bases that match TRBD2. Per germline, CDR1 MNHEY and CDR2 SVGAGI. The CDR3 spans 14 residues. V gave up 4 bases and J gave up 3 bases; unmatched junction bases: 3.